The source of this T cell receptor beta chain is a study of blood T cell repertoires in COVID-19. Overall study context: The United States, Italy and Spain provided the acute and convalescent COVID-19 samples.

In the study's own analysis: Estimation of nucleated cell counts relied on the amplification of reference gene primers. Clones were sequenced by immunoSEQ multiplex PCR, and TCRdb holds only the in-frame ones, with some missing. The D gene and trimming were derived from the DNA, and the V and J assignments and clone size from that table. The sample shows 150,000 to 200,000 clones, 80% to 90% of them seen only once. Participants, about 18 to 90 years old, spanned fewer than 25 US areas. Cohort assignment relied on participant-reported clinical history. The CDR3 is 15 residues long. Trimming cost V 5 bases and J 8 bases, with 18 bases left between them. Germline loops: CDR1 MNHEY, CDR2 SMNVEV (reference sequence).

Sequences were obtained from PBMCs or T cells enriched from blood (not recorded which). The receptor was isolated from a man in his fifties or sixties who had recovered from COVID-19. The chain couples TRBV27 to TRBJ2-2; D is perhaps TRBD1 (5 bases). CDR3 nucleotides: TGTGCCAGCAGTCCACAAGCCAGGGTCTCGGGGGAGCTGTTTTTT. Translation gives CASSPQARVSGELFF.